This TCR beta chain derives from a study of human T cells and chemical hapten exposure. The time point was: healthy volunteer bleed at 2 weeks. The total RNA was obtained from whole blood that was not fractionated. A few counts support this clonotype. As originally analysed: Counts of TCRs in each sample centred on a median of around 96,000 and extended from around 25,000 to 690,000. TCRdb called the RACE reads again in MiXCR, with one record for every CDR3 protein. The V and J calls shown here were made by TCRdb, not taken from the authors' results. This table has approximately 90,000 distinct CDR3 sequences, approximately 10% appearing once. The V and J ends lost 4 bases and 0 bases respectively, with 7 bases between them. Germline lookup yields CDR1 SQVTM and CDR2 ANQGSEA. This CDR3 has 14 residues.

The sequenced material came from whole blood. The TCR sequence derives from a female donor in good health. Some clones in this sample may be carry-over from other donors' samples. The chain links TRBV29-1 to TRBJ2-6; no clear D. CDR3 residues: CSVGPTSGANVLTF. For the CDR3, the DNA is TGCAGCGTTGGCCCAACCTCTGGGGCCAACGTCCTGACTTTC.